The sequence of this TCR beta chain was determined in a study of T cell responses to AZD1222 COVID-19 vaccine (dated by TCRdb to the early 2020s). Turning to the overall study: AZD1222 recipients whose second dose came at about 4 weeks and those whose second dose came at about 12 weeks were combined into one group, since spike-specific TCR depth and breadth did not differ between the two schedules. TCR sequencing covered 233 trial participants: 207 given two doses of AZD1222 and 26 given two doses of MenACWY control vaccine. Enrollment into the trials was organized by age into subgroups of 18-55, 56-69 and 70-plus years, and those subgroups contained approximately 150, 30 and 60 TCR-sequenced participants, respectively.

The CDR3, cysteine through phenylalanine, is 13 amino acids long. Of the read, only the CDR3 DNA is kept; its 39 bases are in frame from base 1. Trimming removed 3 bases from V and 6 bases from J, leaving 12 bases between the germline ends. According to the germline V gene (reference sequence), CDR1 reads MNHEY and CDR2 reads SMNVEV. Paper-wide results and their limitations: A significant rise in spike-specific TCR breadth and depth was observed after two AZD1222 doses relative to day 0 and relative to MenACWY recipients. No day 14 peak-response samples were available, so repertoires were characterized only after the peak T cell response. The whole spike protein was spanned by vaccine-associated CD4 TCRs, and dominant responses were seen in regions 160-218 and 743-854. Only 5 to 7 AZD1222 recipients were SARS-CoV-2 seropositive at baseline, limiting conclusions about previously exposed vaccinees. Participants were mostly white British and included more females than males, and it was suggested by the authors that clonal diversity may have been underestimated. The 56-69-year group was small, and its depth increase did not reach significance, likely because of low power. Reportedly, almost half of the unique spike-specific TCRs recognized epitopes lying outside the regions that are mutated in the B.1.351 and B.1.1.7 variants.

As concerns this clone: Its antigen specificity is not known. Base qualities are not provided; no much larger clone lies one nucleotide away.

The sample's time point label, decoded: baseline before first vaccination. Vaccinee samples were obtained from the UK trials COV001 and COV002, which included a single-blind randomized controlled phase 2/3 trial of AZD1222 (ChAdOx1 nCoV-19) in healthy adults. For TCRbeta chain sequencing, PBMC samples were collected from trial participants at day 0 and at day 28 after the second dose. The CDR3 regions of human TCRbeta chains were analyzed by immunosequencing. Processing in the source paper ran as follows. Repertoire TCRs were checked for matches against a reference library of SARS-CoV-2-specific TCRs that had been generated using the MIRA antigen-specificity platform. Breadth was defined as the fraction of unique TCRs that were SARS-CoV-2-associated, and depth was defined as the fraction of total T cells that were SARS-CoV-2-associated. Each spike-specific TCR was assigned to its reactive spike region and to a CD4 or CD8 class using the MIRA data. Log10-transformed breadth and depth values were compared by one-way ANOVA with Sidak's multiple comparisons tests. TCRdb mirrors the immuneACCESS table, restricted to in-frame sequences. Some clones are absent from its copies; in checked studies, under half trace to an unresolved V gene, and the reason for the others is unknown. D and trimming come from the DNA, and the V and J calls and clone size come from that table. This sample has roughly 55,000 clones in its table, and 70% to 90% of those were observed once. The ten most abundant clones make up 1.5% to 2.5% of the sample.

Recombination linked TRBV27 to TRBJ2-7; matching of 5 bases hints at TRBD2 as the D gene. The specimen comprised peripheral blood, sampled on day 0 of AZD1222 vaccination. This receptor was taken from an adult in good health. The sequenced DNA: TGTGCCAGCAGTTTCCACGGGGTCTCCGAGCAGTACTTC. It encodes CASSFHGVSEQYF.